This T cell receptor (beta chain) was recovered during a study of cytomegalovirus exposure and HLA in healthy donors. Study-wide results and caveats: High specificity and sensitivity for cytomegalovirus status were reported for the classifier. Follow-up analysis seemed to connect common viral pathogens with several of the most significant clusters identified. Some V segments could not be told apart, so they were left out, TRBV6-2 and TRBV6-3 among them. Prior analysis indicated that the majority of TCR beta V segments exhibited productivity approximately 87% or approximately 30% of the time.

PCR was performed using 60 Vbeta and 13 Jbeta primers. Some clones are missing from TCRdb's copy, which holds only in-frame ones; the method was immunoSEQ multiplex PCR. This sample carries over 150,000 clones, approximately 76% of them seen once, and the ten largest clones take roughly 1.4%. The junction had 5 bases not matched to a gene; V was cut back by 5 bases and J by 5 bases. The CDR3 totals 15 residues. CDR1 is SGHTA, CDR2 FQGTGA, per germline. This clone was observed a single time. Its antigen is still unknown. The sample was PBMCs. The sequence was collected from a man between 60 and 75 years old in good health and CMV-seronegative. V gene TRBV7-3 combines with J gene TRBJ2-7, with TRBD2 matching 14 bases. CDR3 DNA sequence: TGTGCCAGCAGCCCGGGACTAGCGGGGGCTGACGAGCAGTACTTC. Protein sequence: CASSPGLAGADEQYF.